The 27 T cell receptor beta chains presented below share a single source sample, sequenced in a study of shared clonotypes between healthy human individuals. The data were produced by immunoSEQ multiplex PCR, yet TCRdb's version contains in-frame clones alone and is incomplete. This repertoire shows approximately 320,000 clones, roughly 91% found once; its top ten account for 15% to 20%. Sequencing was done on a sample of memory CD8+ T cells sorted from blood. The subset was: CD45RO+ cells pooled with CCR7-negative TemRA cells. These receptors were taken from a man aged 18-30 years in good health.

The V gene is TRBV13, the J gene TRBJ2-7; TRBD1 or TRBD2 may be the D gene (5 bases each). CDR3 length: 16 amino acids. CDR1 is PRHDT, CDR2 FYEKMQ, per germline (reference sequence). With 0 bases removed from V and 0 bases from J, the gap between germline ends came to 12 bases. CDR3 sequence (DNA): TGTGCCAGCAGCTTAGGCCTGGGGGAGAGCTCCTACGAGCAGTACTTC. It encodes CASSLGLGESSYEQYF.

This chain uses TRBV11-2 with TRBJ1-4, with no clear D. There are 16 residues in the CDR3. Per germline, CDR1 SGHAT and CDR2 FQNNGV. The ends were cut back, 1 base at V and 8 bases at J, with 17 bases in the middle. This CDR3 is CASSLGALATYEKLFF. The CDR3 DNA follows: TGTGCCAGCAGCTTAGGTGCCCTAGCAACTTACGAAAAACTGTTTTTT.

The chain couples TRBV5-1 to TRBJ1-6; a weak D match, TRBD1 (6 bases). The V gene lost 1 base and the J gene lost 2 bases, with 10 bases spanning the gap. This CDR3 contains 16 residues. Germline CDR1 SGHRS, CDR2 YFSETQ. The CDR3 protein is CASSLHRETYNSPLHF. The DNA of the CDR3 is TGCGCCAGCAGCTTGCACAGGGAAACCTATAATTCACCCCTCCACTTT.

The CDR3, as DNA: TGCGCCAGCAGCTTGTACCGTCGGACAGCAATCCAAGAGACCCAGTACTTC. Translated, it gives CASSLYRRTAIQETQYF. The chain carries TRBV5-1 and TRBJ2-5; weak D call: TRBD1 (6 bases). Per the germline V gene, CDR1 is SGHRS and CDR2 is YFSETQ. This CDR3 is 17 amino acids long. V dropped 1 base and J dropped 1 base, with 17 bases sitting between them.

V gene TRBV29-1 combines with J gene TRBJ2-7; the match to TRBD1 covers 8 bases. CDR1 is SQVTM, CDR2 ANQGSEA, per germline. Unmatched junction bases numbered 3, after V lost 4 bases and J lost 4 bases. This CDR3 region has 12 residues. The DNA for the CDR3 is TGCAGCGTTGCCCAGGGGGCGTACGAGCAGTACTTC. This sequence encodes CSVAQGAYEQYF.

The J gene is TRBJ2-1, the V gene TRBV7-9, with 8 bases lining up with TRBD2. The CDR3 spans 16 residues. The V segment lost 5 bases and the J segment 3 bases; nucleotides outside the gene matches: 9. From germline, CDR1 is SEHNR and CDR2 FQNEAQ (reference sequence). The CDR3 DNA follows: TGTGCCAGCAGCACGGGGCTAGCGGGTCTCTACAATGAGCAGTTCTTC. Amino acids: CASSTGLAGLYNEQFF.

Details on this clone: Other DNA sequences in the same sample also yield this CDR3. The rearrangement links TRBV9 to TRBJ2-1, with 7 bases aligning to TRBD2. The germline gives CDR1 SGDLS, CDR2 YYNGEE. J was trimmed by 0 bases and V by 2 bases; bases with no gene match: 11. The length of the CDR3 is 18 residues. The CDR3 spells CASSVGGRGSSSYNEQFF. Written as DNA, the CDR3 is TGTGCCAGCAGCGTGGGAGGGAGGGGTTCCAGCTCCTACAATGAGCAGTTCTTC.

The chain couples TRBV4-1 to TRBJ2-7; D is possibly TRBD1 (6 bases). With 0 bases removed from V and 0 bases from J, the gap between germline ends came to 9 bases. Per germline, CDR1 MGHRA and CDR2 YSYEKL. The CDR3 loop spans 15 amino acids. CDR3 in DNA: TGCGCCAGCAGCCAAGAAGACAGGTACTCCTACGAGCAGTACTTC. This codes for CASSQEDRYSYEQYF.

This clone has more than one count but fewer than ten. The genes are TRBV13 and TRBJ2-5, with D perhaps matching TRBD1 (5 bases). The CDR3 runs to 14 residues. Between the trimmed V and J ends, which lost 2 bases and 3 bases, there was a span of 10 bases. CDR1 is PRHDT and CDR2 is FYEKMQ in the germline V gene (reference sequence). The CDR3: CASSLHLGEETQYF. The CDR3 DNA reads as TGTGCCAGCAGCTTACACTTAGGGGAAGAGACCCAGTACTTC.

The genes are TRBV7-9 and TRBJ2-7, with 7 bases identical to TRBD2. The CDR3 runs to 14 residues. Germline CDR1 and CDR2: SEHNR and FQNEAQ (reference sequence). V lost 1 base and J lost 4; bases outside the gene matches: 4. The CDR3 DNA follows: TGTGCCAGCAGCTTAGGGGGAGGGGCGTACGAGCAGTACTTC. Translation gives CASSLGGGAYEQYF.

The chain links TRBV5-1 to TRBJ2-7; no clear D gene. In germline, CDR1 is SGHRS, CDR2 YFSETQ. Trimming removed 4 bases from V and 3 bases from J, with 8 bases in between. The CDR3 extends over 12 amino acids. In DNA, the CDR3 is TGCGCCAGCAGCCCGACGGGCTACGAGCAGTACTTC. Residues: CASSPTGYEQYF. Using reference TRBV5-1 and TRBJ2-7 for the parts outside the CDR3, the full variable domain is KAGVTQTPRYLIKTRGQQVTLSCSPISGHRSVSWYQQTPGQGLQFLFEYFSETQRNKGNFPGRFSGRQFSNSRSEMNVSTLELGDSALYLCASSPTGYEQYFGPGTRLTVT.

This chain uses TRBV7-9 with TRBJ2-2; D is unclear. The V gene's germline CDR1 is SEHNR and CDR2 FQNEAQ (reference sequence). Trimming cost V 4 bases and J 2 bases, with 17 bases left between them. CDR3 size: 17 residues. The CDR3 sequence: CASSSLPLTLNTGELFF. The DNA of the CDR3 is TGTGCCAGCAGCTCCCTTCCCCTTACCCTAAACACCGGGGAGCTGTTTTTT.

This rearrangement joins TRBV5-6 to TRBJ2-5, with no clear D. Deletions cut 4 bases from V and 4 bases from J, with 14 bases between. CDR1 and CDR2 (germline): SGHDT, YYEEEE. The CDR3 runs 14 residues. The DNA of the CDR3 is TGTGCCAGCAGCCCCCGCGAAAATGGAGAGACCCAGTACTTC. Its translation is CASSPRENGETQYF.

This chain joins TRBV13 and TRBJ2-3; D is ambiguous. The CDR3 consists of 12 residues. CDR1 is PRHDT, CDR2 FYEKMQ, per germline (reference sequence). The V end was cut by 5 bases, the J end by 2 bases, with 5 bases between. The CDR3 spells CASSAITDTQYF. The CDR3 DNA reads TGTGCCAGCAGCGCGATCACAGATACGCAGTATTTT.

The chain employs TRBV7-3 and TRBJ2-1; 7 positions match TRBD1. Unmatched junction bases numbered 10, after V lost 5 bases and J lost 3 bases. The germline V gene encodes CDR1 SGHTA and CDR2 FQGTGA. CDR3 length: 16 residues. The CDR3: CASSQLGGLGYNEQFF. CDR3 DNA sequence: TGTGCCAGCAGCCAACTAGGGGGCTTGGGCTACAATGAGCAGTTCTTC.

The CDR3: CASSQETSGRETQYF. CDR3 in DNA: TGTGCCAGCAGCCAAGAAACAAGCGGTCGAGAGACCCAGTACTTC. The V gene is TRBV14, the J gene TRBJ2-5, with TRBD2 as a possible D gene (5 bases). Trimming took 0 bases from V and 4 from J, leaving 12 bases between them. The length of the CDR3 is 15 residues. CDR1 and CDR2 from the germline V gene are SGHDN and FVKESK.

This chain links TRBV27 with TRBJ2-7, with D possibly being TRBD1 (6 bases). Between the trimmed V and J ends, which lost 2 bases and 2 bases, there was a span of 16 bases. This CDR3 region has 16 residues. Germline lookup yields CDR1 MNHEY and CDR2 SMNVEV (reference sequence). CDR3 nucleotide sequence: TGTGCCAGCAGTTTAGGTCCTCAGAGACAGGCCTACGAGCAGTACTTC. The encoded protein is CASSLGPQRQAYEQYF.

The V and J genes are TRBV5-1 and TRBJ1-2; D gene ambiguous. V was cut by 2 bases and J by 1 base, with 9 bases left in between. This CDR3 contains 14 residues. Germline values: CDR1 SGHRS, CDR2 YFSETQ. This CDR3 is CASSLRGDNYGYTF. The CDR3, as DNA: TGCGCCAGCAGCTTACGCGGGGATAACTATGGCTACACCTTC.

The gene calls are TRBV27 and TRBJ2-7, with D tentatively TRBD2 (5 bases). V was pared by 6 bases and J by 6 bases, with 9 bases between. CDR1 is MNHEY, CDR2 SMNVEV, per germline (reference sequence). The CDR3 totals 11 residues. CDR3 region: CASSSRGEQYF. In nucleotides, the CDR3 is TGTGCCAGCAGCAGCCGGGGCGAGCAGTACTTC.

The gene calls are TRBV14 and TRBJ2-7, with no clear D. Deletions cut 0 bases from V and 7 bases from J, with 16 bases between. This CDR3 has 15 residues. The germline gives CDR1 SGHDN, CDR2 FVKESK. This CDR3 is CASSQDVRYFGEQYF. In nucleotides, the CDR3 is TGTGCCAGCAGCCAAGATGTACGGTACTTTGGGGAGCAGTACTTC.

The chain uses TRBV9 and TRBJ2-3; D may be TRBD2 (5 bases). This CDR3 has 16 residues. CDR1 SGDLS and CDR2 YYNGEE come from the germline V gene. V lost 4 bases and J lost 10, with 25 bases in between. CDR3 amino acids: CASSPTSGPRGFAQYF. In nucleotides, the CDR3 is TGTGCCAGCAGCCCCACCAGCGGCCCCCGAGGATTCGCGCAGTATTTT.

V usage is TRBV5-4 and J usage is TRBJ2-7; TRBD1 agrees at 8 bases. V lost 1 base, J lost 2 bases, and 5 bases stayed unmatched. Germline CDR1 is SGHNT and CDR2 is YYREEE (reference sequence). The CDR3 contains 15 residues. CDR3 region: CASSLPGTGTYEQYF. The DNA for the CDR3 is TGTGCCAGCAGCTTGCCCGGGACAGGCACCTACGAGCAGTACTTC.

The chain employs TRBV6-1 and TRBJ1-6; tentative D call: TRBD1 (5 bases). The CDR3 extends over 16 amino acids. The germline CDR1 and CDR2 sequences are MNHNS and SASEGT. V was cut by 4 bases and J by 8 bases, with 18 bases left in between. The CDR3 DNA follows: TGTGCCAGCAGTGTAACGTCAAGCCAGGGTTATTCACCCCTCCACTTT. It is translated as CASSVTSSQGYSPLHF.

The CDR3 loop is CASSPAGTSGYEQYF. DNA for the CDR3: TGTGCCAGCAGCCCTGCCGGGACTAGCGGTTACGAGCAGTACTTC. The V gene is TRBV5-4, the J gene TRBJ2-7; 11 nucleotides match TRBD2. The CDR3 has 15 residues. Germline CDR1 and CDR2: SGHNT and YYREEE (reference sequence). After removal of 4 bases from V and 4 bases from J, the junction contained 7 bases not matched to a gene.

The chain is built from TRBV12-5 and TRBJ2-7; 15 nucleotides agree with TRBD2. The CDR3 totals 19 residues. The V segment lost 5 bases and the J segment 1 base; nucleotides outside the gene matches: 12. Germline-derived CDR1 and CDR2 are LGHNT and FRNRAP. CDR3 region: CASGHPSGTSGRPSYEQYF. DNA of the CDR3: TGTGCTAGTGGTCACCCTTCCGGGACTAGCGGGAGGCCTTCCTACGAGCAGTACTTC.

A word on this clone: The sample has other DNA sequences that encode this CDR3 too. CDR3 loop: CASSLVGLPYEQYF. CDR3 in DNA: TGTGCCAGCAGCTTGGTGGGCCTACCCTACGAGCAGTACTTC. The genes are TRBV5-6 and TRBJ2-7; D is undetermined. Trimming left V 0 bases short and J 2 bases short, with 9 bases between. This CDR3 region has 14 residues. Germline CDR1 reads SGHDT; CDR2 reads YYEEEE.

V gene TRBV28 combines with J gene TRBJ2-3; 9 bases map to TRBD1. V was clipped by 6 bases and J by 4 bases; unmatched bases: 8. The CDR3 runs to 15 residues. Germline V gives CDR1 MDHEN, CDR2 SYDVKM. CDR3 sequence: CASSHTGGESDTQYF. In DNA form, the CDR3 reads TGTGCCAGCAGCCACACAGGGGGCGAGTCAGATACGCAGTATTTT.